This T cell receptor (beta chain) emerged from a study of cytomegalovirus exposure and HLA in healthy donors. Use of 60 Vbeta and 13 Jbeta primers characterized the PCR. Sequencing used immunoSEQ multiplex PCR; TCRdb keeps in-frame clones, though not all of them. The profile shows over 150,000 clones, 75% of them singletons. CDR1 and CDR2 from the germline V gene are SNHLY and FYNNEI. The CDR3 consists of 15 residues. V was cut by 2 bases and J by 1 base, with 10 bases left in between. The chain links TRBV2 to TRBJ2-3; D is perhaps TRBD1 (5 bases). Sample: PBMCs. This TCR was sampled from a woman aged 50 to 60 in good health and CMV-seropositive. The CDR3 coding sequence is TGTGCCAGCAGTGAACAGGGTCGGGGCACAGATACGCAGTATTTT. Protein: CASSEQGRGTDTQYF.